This TCR beta chain was sequenced during a study of blood T cell repertoires in COVID-19. Study as a whole: Sites in the United States, Italy and Spain provided acute and convalescent COVID-19 samples.

The CDR3 extends over 12 amino acids. The germline gives CDR1 MDHEN, CDR2 SYDVKM. Trimming removed 0 bases at V and 11 bases at J, with 10 bases between. As processed by the authors: By means of reference gene primer amplification, nucleated cell counts were estimated. Profiling relied on immunoSEQ multiplex PCR, and the TCRdb table lists in-frame clones only, not all of them. D and trimming come from the DNA, and the V and J calls and clone size come from that table. The sample includes roughly 320,000 clones, roughly 89% of them seen just once. The receptor was derived from a woman in her twenties or thirties with COVID-19, enrolled during active disease. V gene TRBV28 combines with J gene TRBJ1-1; a possible D gene is TRBD1 (5 bases). The source material was peripheral blood. CDR3 loop: CASSLWPGGAFF. DNA for the CDR3: TGTGCCAGCAGTTTATGGCCGGGGGGGGCTTTCTTT. Full variable domain (missing parts from reference TRBV28 and TRBJ1-1): DVKVTQSSRYLVKRTGEKVFLECVQDMDHENMFWYRQDPGLGLRLIYFSYDVKMKEKGDIPEGYSVSREKKERFSLILESASTNQTSMYLCASSLWPGGAFFGQGTRLTVV.